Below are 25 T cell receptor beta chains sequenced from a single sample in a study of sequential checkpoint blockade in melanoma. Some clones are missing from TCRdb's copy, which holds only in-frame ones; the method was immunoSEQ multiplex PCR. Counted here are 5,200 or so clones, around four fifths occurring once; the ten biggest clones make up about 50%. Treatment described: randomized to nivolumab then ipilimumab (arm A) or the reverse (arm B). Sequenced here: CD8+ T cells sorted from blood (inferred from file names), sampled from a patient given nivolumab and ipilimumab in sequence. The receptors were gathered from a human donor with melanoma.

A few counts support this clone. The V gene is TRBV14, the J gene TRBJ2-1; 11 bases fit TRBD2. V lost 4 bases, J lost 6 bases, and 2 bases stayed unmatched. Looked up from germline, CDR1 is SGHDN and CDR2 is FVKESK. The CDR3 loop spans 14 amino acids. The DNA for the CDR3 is TGTGCCAGCAGCCCTGGGACTAGCGGCAATGAGCAGTTCTTC. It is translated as CASSPGTSGNEQFF.

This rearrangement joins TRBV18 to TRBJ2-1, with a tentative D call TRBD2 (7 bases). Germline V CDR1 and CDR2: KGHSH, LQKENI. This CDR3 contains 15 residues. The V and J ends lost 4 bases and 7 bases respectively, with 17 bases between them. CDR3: CASSHGGGAGNEQFF. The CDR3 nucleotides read TGTGCCAGCTCACATGGAGGGGGGGCAGGTAATGAGCAGTTCTTC. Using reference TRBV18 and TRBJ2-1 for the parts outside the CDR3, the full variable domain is NAGVMQNPRHLVRRRGQEARLRCSPMKGHSHVYWYRQLPEEGLKFMVYLQKENIIDESGMPKERFSAEFPKEGPSILRIQQVVRGDSAAYFCASSHGGGAGNEQFFGPGTRLTVL.

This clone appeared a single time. CDR3 nucleotide sequence: TGTGCCAGCAGCTTAGAAAATTTGTGGCAGGGGGCAGATGAAAAACTGTTTTTT. This translates into CASSLENLWQGADEKLFF. The chain combines TRBV7-6 with TRBJ1-4; 8 bases align to TRBD1. Germline trimming cut 1 base from V and 6 bases from J; bases unmatched to any gene: 13. The CDR3 is 18 amino acids. CDR1 and CDR2 from the germline V gene are SGHVS and FNYEAQ.

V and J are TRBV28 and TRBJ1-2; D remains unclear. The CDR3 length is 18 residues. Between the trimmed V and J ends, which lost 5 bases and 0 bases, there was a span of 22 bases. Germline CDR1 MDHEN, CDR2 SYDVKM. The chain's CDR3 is CASSPFFPSRETNYGYTF. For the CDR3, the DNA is TGTGCCAGCAGTCCCTTCTTTCCCTCAAGGGAGACTAACTATGGCTACACCTTC.

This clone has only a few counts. CDR3 nucleotide sequence: TGTGCCAGCAGCTTAGACGGCGGTTATAATTCACCCCTCCACTTT. This gives the protein CASSLDGGYNSPLHF. The chain recombines TRBV5-8 with TRBJ1-6; D gene ambiguous. Germline V CDR1 and CDR2: SGHTS, YDEGEE. The CDR3 extends over 15 amino acids. V gave up 2 bases and J gave up 4 bases, with 10 bases separating them.

Here the CDR3 DNA reads TGTGCCAGCAGCCTAAGGAGAGGCTCCCCCGAGCAGTACTTC. Residues: CASSLRRGSPEQYF. The chain couples TRBV7-6 to TRBJ2-7; D is undetermined. Germline V gene lookup returns CDR1 SGHVS and CDR2 FNYEAQ. Trimming removed 5 bases at V and 6 bases at J, with 17 bases between. This CDR3 spans 14 amino acids.

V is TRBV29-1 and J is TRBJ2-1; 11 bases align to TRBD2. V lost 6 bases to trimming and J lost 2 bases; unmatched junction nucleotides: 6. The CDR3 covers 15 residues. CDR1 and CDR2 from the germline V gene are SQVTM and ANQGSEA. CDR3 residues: CSVNLAGGTYNEQFF. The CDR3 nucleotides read TGCAGCGTCAACCTAGCGGGGGGCACCTACAATGAGCAGTTCTTC.

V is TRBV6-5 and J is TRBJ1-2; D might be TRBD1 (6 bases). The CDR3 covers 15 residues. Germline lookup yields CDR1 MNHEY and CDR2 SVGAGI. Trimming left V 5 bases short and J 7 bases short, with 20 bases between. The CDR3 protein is CASSIYRTGFFGYTF. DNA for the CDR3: TGTGCCAGCAGTATATACCGTACAGGGTTTTTTGGCTACACCTTC.

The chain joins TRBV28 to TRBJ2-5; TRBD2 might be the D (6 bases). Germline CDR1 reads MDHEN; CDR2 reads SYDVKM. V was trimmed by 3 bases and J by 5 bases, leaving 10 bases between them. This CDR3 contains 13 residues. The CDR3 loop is CASSLEGRETQYF. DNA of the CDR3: TGTGCCAGCAGTTTGGAGGGGCGGGAGACCCAGTACTTC.

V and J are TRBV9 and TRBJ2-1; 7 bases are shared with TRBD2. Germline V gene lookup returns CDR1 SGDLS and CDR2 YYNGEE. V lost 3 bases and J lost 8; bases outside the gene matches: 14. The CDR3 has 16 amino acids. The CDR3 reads CASSARAGVGFDEQFF. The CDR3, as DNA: TGTGCCAGCAGCGCCCGCGCGGGGGTTGGTTTCGATGAGCAGTTCTTC.

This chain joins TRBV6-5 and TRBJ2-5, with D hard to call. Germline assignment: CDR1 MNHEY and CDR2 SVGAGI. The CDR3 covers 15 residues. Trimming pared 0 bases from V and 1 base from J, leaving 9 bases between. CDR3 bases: TGTGCCAGCAGTTACTCGACGGAGCCCCAAGAGACCCAGTACTTC. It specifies CASSYSTEPQETQYF.

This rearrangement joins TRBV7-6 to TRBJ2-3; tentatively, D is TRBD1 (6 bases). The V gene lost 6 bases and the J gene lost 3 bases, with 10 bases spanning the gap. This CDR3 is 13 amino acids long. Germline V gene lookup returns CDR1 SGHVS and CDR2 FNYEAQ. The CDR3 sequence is CASSKTGTDTQYF. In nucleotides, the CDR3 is TGTGCCAGCAGTAAGACAGGTACAGATACGCAGTATTTT.

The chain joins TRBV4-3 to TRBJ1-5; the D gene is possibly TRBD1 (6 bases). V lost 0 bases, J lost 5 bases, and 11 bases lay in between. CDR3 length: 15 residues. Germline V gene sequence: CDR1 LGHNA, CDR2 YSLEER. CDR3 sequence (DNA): TGCGCCAGCAGCCAAGATACAGGGTGGGATCAGCCCCAGCATTTT. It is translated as CASSQDTGWDQPQHF.

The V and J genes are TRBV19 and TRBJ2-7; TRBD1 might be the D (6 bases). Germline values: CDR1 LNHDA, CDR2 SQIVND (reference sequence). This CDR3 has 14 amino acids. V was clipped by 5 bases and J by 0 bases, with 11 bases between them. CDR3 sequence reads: CASSHRAFSYEQYF. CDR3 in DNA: TGTGCCAGTAGTCACAGGGCTTTCTCCTACGAGCAGTACTTC.

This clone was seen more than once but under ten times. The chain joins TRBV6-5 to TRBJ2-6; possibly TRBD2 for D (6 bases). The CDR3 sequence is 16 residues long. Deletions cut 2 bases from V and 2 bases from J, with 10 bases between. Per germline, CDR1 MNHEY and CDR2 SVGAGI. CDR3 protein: CASSYESGAGANVLTF. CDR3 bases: TGTGCCAGCAGTTACGAATCGGGAGCTGGGGCCAACGTCCTGACTTTC.

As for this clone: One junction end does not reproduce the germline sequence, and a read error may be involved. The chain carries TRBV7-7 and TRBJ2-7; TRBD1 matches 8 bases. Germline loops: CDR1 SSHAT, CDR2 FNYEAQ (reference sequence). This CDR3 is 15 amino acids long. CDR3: CASSPGTGPPYEQYF. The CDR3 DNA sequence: TGTGCTAGCAGTCCGGGGACAGGTCCTCCCTACGAGCAGTACTTC.

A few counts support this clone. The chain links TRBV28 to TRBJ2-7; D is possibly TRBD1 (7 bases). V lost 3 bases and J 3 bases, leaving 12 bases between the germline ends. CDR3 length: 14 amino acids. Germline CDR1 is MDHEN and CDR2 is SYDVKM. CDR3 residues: CASSLGGQNYEQYF. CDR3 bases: TGTGCCAGCAGTTTGGGGGGACAGAACTACGAGCAGTACTTC.

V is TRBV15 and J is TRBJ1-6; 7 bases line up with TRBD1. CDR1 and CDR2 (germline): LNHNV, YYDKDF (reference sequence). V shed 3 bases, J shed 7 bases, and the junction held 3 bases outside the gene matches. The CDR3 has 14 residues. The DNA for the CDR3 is TGTGCCACCAGCAGCGACAGGGAGAATTCACCCCTCCACTTT. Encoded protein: CATSSDRENSPLHF.

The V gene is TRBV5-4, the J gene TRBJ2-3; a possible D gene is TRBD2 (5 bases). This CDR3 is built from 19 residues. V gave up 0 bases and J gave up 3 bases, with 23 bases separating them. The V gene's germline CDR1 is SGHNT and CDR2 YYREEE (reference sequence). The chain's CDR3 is CASSLALTPDGKHTDTQYF. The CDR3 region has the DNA TGTGCCAGCAGCTTGGCCTTAACCCCAGACGGGAAGCATACAGATACGCAGTATTTT.

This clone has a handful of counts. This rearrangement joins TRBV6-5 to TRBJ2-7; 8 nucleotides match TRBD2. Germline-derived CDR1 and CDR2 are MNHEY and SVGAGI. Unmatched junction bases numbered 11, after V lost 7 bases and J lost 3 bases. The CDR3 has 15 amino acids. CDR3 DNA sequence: TGTGCCAGCATCCTAGGAGCGGGGGAAGGCTACGAGCAGTACTTC. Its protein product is CASILGAGEGYEQYF.

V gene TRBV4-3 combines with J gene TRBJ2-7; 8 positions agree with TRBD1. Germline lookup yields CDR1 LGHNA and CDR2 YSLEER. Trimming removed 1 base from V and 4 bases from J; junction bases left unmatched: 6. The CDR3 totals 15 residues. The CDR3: CASSQGTGIIYEQYF. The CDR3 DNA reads TGCGCCAGCAGCCAAGGGACAGGGATCATTTACGAGCAGTACTTC.

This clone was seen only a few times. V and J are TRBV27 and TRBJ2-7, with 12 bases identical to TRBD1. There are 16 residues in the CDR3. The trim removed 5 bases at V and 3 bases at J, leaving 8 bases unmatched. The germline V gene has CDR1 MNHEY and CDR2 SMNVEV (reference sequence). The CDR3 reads CASSTFWDRGRYEQYF. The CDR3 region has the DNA TGTGCCAGCAGTACATTCTGGGACAGGGGGCGCTACGAGCAGTACTTC.

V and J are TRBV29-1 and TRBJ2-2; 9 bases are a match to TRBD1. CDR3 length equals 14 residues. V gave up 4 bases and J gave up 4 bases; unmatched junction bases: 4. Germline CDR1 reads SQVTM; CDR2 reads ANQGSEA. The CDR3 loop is CSVGRTGATGELFF. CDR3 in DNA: TGCAGCGTTGGTAGGACAGGGGCCACCGGGGAGCTGTTTTTT.

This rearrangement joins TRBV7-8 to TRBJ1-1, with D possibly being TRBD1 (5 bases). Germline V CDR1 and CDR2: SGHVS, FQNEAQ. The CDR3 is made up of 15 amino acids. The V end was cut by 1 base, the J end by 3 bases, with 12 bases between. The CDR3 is CASSLGRGYYTEAFF. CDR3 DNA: TGTGCCAGCAGCTTAGGCCGGGGGTATTACACTGAAGCTTTCTTT.

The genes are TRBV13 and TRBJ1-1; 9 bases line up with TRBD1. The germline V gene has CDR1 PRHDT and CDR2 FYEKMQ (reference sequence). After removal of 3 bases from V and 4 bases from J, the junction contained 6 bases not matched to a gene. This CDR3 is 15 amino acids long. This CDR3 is CASSFRDRVSTEAFF. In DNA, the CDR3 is TGTGCCAGCAGCTTCCGGGACAGGGTCTCCACTGAAGCTTTCTTT.